This T cell receptor beta chain was profiled in a study of blood T cell repertoires in COVID-19. About the research overall: Sites in the United States, Italy and Spain provided acute and convalescent COVID-19 samples. PBMCs, B-cell-depleted T cells, or T cells provided the cDNA or gDNA that made up the material.

Adults between about 18 and 95 years of age took part from 20 to 25 US areas. Per the original data handling: Reference gene primer amplification in the assay estimated nucleated cell counts. Method: immunoSEQ multiplex PCR; TCRdb's copy keeps in-frame clones and lacks some. The V and J calls and clone size come from that table; D and trimming were worked out from the DNA. The table has under 350,000 clones, about nine tenths seen once. Sequenced sample: PBMCs or T cells enriched from blood (not recorded which). The origin of this receptor is a man aged 55 to 69 who had recovered from COVID-19.

CDR3 loop: CASSAGIWTEAFF. The CDR3, as DNA: TGTGCCAGCAGCGCAGGGATATGGACTGAAGCTTTCTTT. This chain uses TRBV12-3 or TRBV12-4 with TRBJ1-1; D might be TRBD1 (5 bases). V lost 6 bases and J 5 bases, leaving 13 bases between the germline ends. The CDR3 consists of 13 residues.